This T cell receptor beta chain was recovered during a study of T cell repertoires in cytomegalovirus infection. Study summary: Public signatures in TCR beta pointed to CMV infection and matching HLA type. Whole-study results and caveats: Identification of carriers of CMV plus the relevant HLA was achieved through cumulative public TCR beta family frequency.

MiXCR, run by TCRdb on the reads, gives a single entry per CDR3 protein. The sample lists some 200,000 distinct CDR3 sequences, around 40% occurring once. Germline assignment: CDR1 SGHDN and CDR2 FVKESK. The length of the CDR3 is 13 residues. Trimming removed 1 base from V and 8 bases from J, with 9 bases in between. Note on this clonotype: The antigen is unknown.

This receptor was identified in a human donor in good health (CMV status not recorded). Some clones in this sample may be carry-over from other donors' samples. The J gene is TRBJ2-1, the V gene TRBV14, with D tentatively TRBD1 (6 bases). Sequenced material: CD8+ T cells from cultured PBMCs, taken from culture after CMV antigen stimulation. The CDR3 bases are TGTGCCAGCAGCCAAGCAGGGGCTGATGAGCAGTTCTTC. Translated: CASSQAGADEQFF.